The rows below give T cell receptor beta chains drawn from one sample of a study of human CD4 T cells and Enterobacteriaceae. Here immunoSEQ multiplex PCR was the method, and the copy in TCRdb shows in-frame clones only, minus some. The sample comprises fewer than 35,000 clones, 80% to 90% of which are singletons, and 0.9% to 1% rests with the top ten. The sample taken for sequencing was memory CD4+ T cells from blood. These TCRs come from a human donor in good health. CDR3s include the opening cysteine and the closing phenylalanine or tryptophan. D genes are given only for firm matches. The size field is filled for only some rows; it gives once, few, many or a size class.

J,size,D,V,CDR3,DNA
TRBJ2-5,few,TRBD1,TRBV5-4,CASSPGFKDRVGETEETQYF,TGTGCCAGCAGCCCCGGGTTCAAGGACAGGGTGGGGGAGACGGAAGAGACCCAGTACTTC
TRBJ1-6,-,TRBD1,TRBV7-8,CASSLARRGLGNSPLHF,TGTGCCAGCAGCTTAGCGCGAAGGGGGCTCGGTAATTCACCCCTCCACTTT
TRBJ2-6,-,-,TRBV9,CASSVERGPSRITGANVLTF,TGTGCCAGCAGCGTGGAGAGAGGCCCCAGCCGTATCACTGGGGCCAACGTCCTGACTTTC
TRBJ2-5,-,TRBD1,TRBV7-7,CASSLDRGTGETQYF,TGTGCCAGCAGCTTGGACAGGGGGACCGGGGAGACCCAGTACTTC
TRBJ1-1,-,-,TRBV11-3,CASSSVLGLNTEAFF,TGTGCCAGCAGCTCTGTCTTAGGACTGAACACTGAAGCTTTCTTT
TRBJ2-1,-,-,TRBV12-5,CASGLNLGKFF,TGTGCTAGTGGTTTGAATTTGGGGAAGTTCTTC
TRBJ2-2,-,-,TRBV27,CASSRLKLGTSAGELFF,TGTGCCAGCAGTCGTCTAAAATTAGGGACCTCGGCCGGGGAGCTGTTTTTT
TRBJ2-1,-,TRBD1,TRBV7-8,CASSRSQGVYEQFF,TGTGCCAGCAGCCGGAGCCAGGGGGTCTATGAGCAGTTCTTC
TRBJ2-3,-,-,TRBV19,CASKGGLGADTQYF,TGTGCCAGTAAAGGGGGGCTAGGAGCAGATACGCAGTATTTT
TRBJ1-1,-,-,TRBV10-3,CAIKGTSEGEAFF,TGTGCCATCAAGGGGACCTCGGAGGGTGAAGCTTTCTTT
TRBJ2-2,once,-,TRBV27,CASSLSRGSSFPGELFF,TGTGCCAGCAGTTTATCGAGAGGGTCGAGTTTTCCCGGGGAGCTGTTTTTT
TRBJ2-2,-,-,TRBV4-1,CASSQGVLRRGANTGELFF,TGCGCCAGCAGCCAAGGGGTATTACGTCGCGGCGCGAACACCGGGGAGCTGTTTTTT
TRBJ1-1,few,-,TRBV20-1,CSVPRGTEAFF,TGCAGTGTCCCAAGGGGCACTGAAGCTTTCTTT
TRBJ2-1,-,-,TRBV7-2,CASSLAGQGSEQFF,TGTGCCAGCAGCTTAGCGGGGCAGGGTAGTGAGCAGTTCTTC
TRBJ1-5,-,TRBD1,TRBV28,CASNTGGFRQPQHF,TGTGCCAGCAATACAGGGGGTTTCCGACAGCCCCAGCATTTT
TRBJ2-7,-,-,TRBV5-4,CASSPHSRRGYEQYF,TGTGCCAGCAGCCCTCACTCGCGACGCGGCTACGAGCAGTACTTC
TRBJ2-3,-,TRBD2,TRBV6-1,CASSEYRLLAGVYF,TGTGCCAGCAGTGAATACCGTCTCCTAGCGGGAGTGTATTTT
TRBJ1-6,-,TRBD1,TRBV7-2,CASSPRQGGDSPLHF,TGTGCCAGCAGCCCCCGACAGGGGGGCGATTCACCCCTCCACTTT
TRBJ2-5,-,-,TRBV7-9,CASSLSGRSGETQYF,TGTGCCAGCAGCTTAAGCGGTCGTTCCGGGGAGACCCAGTACTTC
TRBJ1-1,-,TRBD1,TRBV9,CASSARPGTGTEAFF,TGTGCCAGCAGCGCACGCCCGGGGACAGGCACTGAAGCTTTCTTT
TRBJ2-3,-,TRBD2,TRBV7-2,CASRTGSGGTDTQYF,TGTGCCAGCAGAACAGGCAGCGGGGGCACAGATACGCAGTATTTT
TRBJ2-7,-,TRBD2,TRBV13,CASSSTLAGSYEQYF,TGTGCCAGCAGCTCGACACTAGCGGGGTCCTACGAGCAGTACTTC
TRBJ2-1,-,TRBD2,TRBV6-1,CASSVISGSSDNEQFF,TGTGCCAGCAGTGTGATTAGCGGGAGCAGCGACAATGAGCAGTTCTTC